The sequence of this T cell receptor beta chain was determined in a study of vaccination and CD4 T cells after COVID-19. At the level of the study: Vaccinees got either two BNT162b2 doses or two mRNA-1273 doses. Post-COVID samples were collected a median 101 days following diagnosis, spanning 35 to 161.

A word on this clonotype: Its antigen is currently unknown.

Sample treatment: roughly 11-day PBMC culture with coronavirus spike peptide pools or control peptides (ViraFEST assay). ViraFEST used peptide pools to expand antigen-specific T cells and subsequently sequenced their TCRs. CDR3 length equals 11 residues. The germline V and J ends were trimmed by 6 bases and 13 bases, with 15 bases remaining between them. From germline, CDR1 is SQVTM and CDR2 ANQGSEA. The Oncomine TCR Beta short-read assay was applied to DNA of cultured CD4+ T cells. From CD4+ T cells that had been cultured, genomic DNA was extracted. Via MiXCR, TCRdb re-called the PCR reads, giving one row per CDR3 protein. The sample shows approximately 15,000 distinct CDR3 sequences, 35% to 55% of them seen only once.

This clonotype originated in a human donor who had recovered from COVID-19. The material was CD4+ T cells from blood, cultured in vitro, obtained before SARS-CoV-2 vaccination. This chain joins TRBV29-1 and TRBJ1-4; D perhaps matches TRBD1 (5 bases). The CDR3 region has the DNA TGCAGCGTGTCGACCGGGGGAAGACTGTTTTTT. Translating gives CSVSTGGRLFF.